This TCR beta chain was obtained from a study of T cells in Graves' hyperthyroidism and ophthalmopathy. Lactation, pregnancy, other autoimmune disease or uncontrolled infection excluded patients. Every diagnosis used clinical symptoms, serum thyroxine and TRAb, thyroid ultrasound and orbital computed tomography. The J segment lost 4 bases and the V segment lost 6 bases, leaving 3 bases of the junction unmatched. Germline CDR1 is LNHDA and CDR2 is SQIVND (reference sequence). The CDR3 has 14 residues. TCR beta CDR3 regions were amplified from RNA transcripts. The HTBI set primed first-round TCR CDR3 RT-PCR. TCRdb used MiXCR to reprocess the multiplex PCR reads, holding one entry per CDR3 protein. This sample has approximately 710,000 distinct CDR3 sequences; 15% to 20% occur once, and the top ten carry about 16%. About this clonotype itself: The antigen is undetermined.

Study results and limitations: Model predictions of ophthalmopathy came a median roughly 6.4 months before onset. Researchers report that a 13 V-J model separated ophthalmopathy from stable hyperthyroidism.

This chain connects TRBV19 to TRBJ2-1; 10 bases map to TRBD1. The sequenced sample consisted of blood. The origin of this receptor is a man aged 50 or older with Graves' hyperthyroidism. The CDR3 loop reads CASSDRGRYNEQFF. CDR3 nucleotides: TGTGCCAGTAGCGACAGGGGGCGATACAATGAGCAGTTCTTC.